A selection of T cell receptor beta chains follows, all from one sample in a study of blood T cell repertoires in COVID-19. TCRdb keeps only in-frame clones here, not all; method: immunoSEQ multiplex PCR. Here the sample spans about 140,000 clones, over 80% being singletons. The specimen was peripheral blood. The receptors here all came from a man aged 25-40 years with COVID-19, enrolled during active disease. Each CDR3 is given with its conserved first and last residue. A D gene is named only where the DNA matches it firmly. A clone size is listed for some rows: how often the clone was seen (once, few, many), or a class if it is expanded.

clone_size	v_call	j_call	d_call	cdr3_aa	cdr3_nt
.	TRBV28	TRBJ2-1	TRBD2	CASRSSGGDNEQFF	TGTGCCAGCCGCAGTAGCGGGGGGGACAATGAGCAGTTCTTC
once	TRBV6-6	TRBJ1-5	TRBD1	CASSPDRAGQPQHF	TGTGCCAGCAGCCCCGACAGGGCCGGGCAGCCCCAGCATTTT
once	TRBV6-5	TRBJ1-5	TRBD1	CASTRGTGSNQPQHF	TGTGCCAGCACCCGCGGGACAGGGTCCAATCAGCCCCAGCATTTT
.	TRBV3-1/TRBV3-2	TRBJ2-7	.	CASSSGLYVRYEQYF	TGTGCCAGCAGCTCCGGACTTTATGTTCGTTACGAGCAGTACTTC
.	TRBV27	TRBJ2-7	TRBD2	CASTPGGGPAYEQYF	TGTGCCAGCACCCCGGGGGGGGGTCCCGCCTACGAGCAGTACTTC
.	TRBV6-5	TRBJ2-7	.	CASNYPGSYEQYF	TGTGCCAGCAATTACCCCGGGTCCTACGAGCAGTACTTC
.	TRBV5-5	TRBJ2-7	TRBD2	CASSLTLAGLNAGGYF	TGTGCCAGCAGCTTGACCCTAGCGGGCCTAAATGCCGGGGGGTACTTC
.	TRBV18	TRBJ2-7	.	CASSRGAHEQYF	TGTGCCAGCTCACGTGGGGCCCACGAGCAGTACTTC
.	TRBV4-1	TRBJ2-7	TRBD2	CASSQDSPAGEIYEQYF	TGCGCCAGCAGCCAAGATTCCCCAGCGGGAGAAATCTACGAGCAGTACTTC
few	TRBV23-1	TRBJ2-7	.	CARRPTGEYEQYF	TGCGCCAGGCGGCCAACCGGGGAATACGAGCAGTACTTC